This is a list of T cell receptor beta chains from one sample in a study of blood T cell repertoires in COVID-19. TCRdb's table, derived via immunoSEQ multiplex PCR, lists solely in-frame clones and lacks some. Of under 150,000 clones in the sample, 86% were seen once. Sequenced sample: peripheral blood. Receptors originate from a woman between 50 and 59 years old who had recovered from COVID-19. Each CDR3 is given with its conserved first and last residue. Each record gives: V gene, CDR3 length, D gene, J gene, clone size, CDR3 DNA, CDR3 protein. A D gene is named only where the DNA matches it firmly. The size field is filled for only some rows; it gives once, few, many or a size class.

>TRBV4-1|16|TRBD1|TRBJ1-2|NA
TGCGCCAGCAGCCCCCTCGGACAGGGGCCAAGAAATGGCTACACCTTC
CASSPLGQGPRNGYTF
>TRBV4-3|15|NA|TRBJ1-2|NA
TGCGCCAGCAGCCAAGACCGTCTGGCCCCCTATGGCTACACCTTC
CASSQDRLAPYGYTF
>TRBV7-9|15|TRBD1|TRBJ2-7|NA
TGTGCCAGCAGCTTAGGGGACAGGGTTTCCTACGAGCAGTACTTC
CASSLGDRVSYEQYF
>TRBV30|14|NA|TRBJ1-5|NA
TGTGCCTGGAGCGGGGGGCTAGGGAATCAGCCCCAGCATTTT
CAWSGGLGNQPQHF
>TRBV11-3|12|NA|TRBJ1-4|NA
TGTGCCAGCAGCCAGACACCACGAAAACTGTTTTTT
CASSQTPRKLFF
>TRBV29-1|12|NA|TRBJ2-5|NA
TGCAGCGTACAGGGAGAACAAGAGACCCAGTACTTC
CSVQGEQETQYF
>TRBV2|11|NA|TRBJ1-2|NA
TGTGCCAGCAGTGAAGGAGCTGATGACACCTTC
CASSEGADDTF
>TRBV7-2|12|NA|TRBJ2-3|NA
TGTGCCAGCAGCTTTGACTACTGGGCGCAGTATTTT
CASSFDYWAQYF
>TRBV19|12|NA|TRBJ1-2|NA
TGTGCCAGTAGTCCTGGAGAGCGTGGCTACACCTTC
CASSPGERGYTF
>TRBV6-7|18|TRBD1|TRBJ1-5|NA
TGTGCCAGCAGAGGCCGGGACAGGGTTTCCCGCTTAGATCAGCCCCAGCATTTT
CASRGRDRVSRLDQPQHF
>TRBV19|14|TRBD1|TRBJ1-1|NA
TGTGCCAGTAGGAGGGACAGGGCGAACACTGAAGCTTTCTTT
CASRRDRANTEAFF
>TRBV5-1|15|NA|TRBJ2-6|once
TGCGCCAGCAGCCCAGGGTCTACTGGGGCCAACGTCCTGACTTTC
CASSPGSTGANVLTF
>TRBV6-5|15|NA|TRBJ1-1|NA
TGTGCCAGCAGACCGGCCGGTCGGGGGAACACTGAAGCTTTCTTT
CASRPAGRGNTEAFF
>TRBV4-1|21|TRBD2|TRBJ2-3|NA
TGCGCCAGCAGCCAAGATGCCCTACTAGCGGGGGAAGTAGCTAGCACAGATACGCAGTATTTT
CASSQDALLAGEVASTDTQYF
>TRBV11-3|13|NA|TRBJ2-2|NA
TGTGCCAGCAGCTTAGCAGTGACCGGGGAGCTGTTTTTT
CASSLAVTGELFF
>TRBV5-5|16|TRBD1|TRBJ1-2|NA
TGTGCCAGCAGCCGGGACAGACAACTATCTAACTATGGCTACACCTTC
CASSRDRQLSNYGYTF
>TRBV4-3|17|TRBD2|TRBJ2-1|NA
TGCGCCAGCAGCCAGGGCAGGGGGACTAGCGGCTACAATGAGCAGTTCTTC
CASSQGRGTSGYNEQFF
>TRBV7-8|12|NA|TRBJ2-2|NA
TGTGCCAGCAGCTTACTCACCGGGGAGCTGTTTTTT
CASSLLTGELFF
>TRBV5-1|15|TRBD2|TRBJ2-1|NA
TGCGCCAGCAGCCCTGGGACTAGCGGGGGTAATGAGCAGTTCTTC
CASSPGTSGGNEQFF
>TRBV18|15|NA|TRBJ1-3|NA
TGTGCCAGCTCACCGAGGGAGATAACTGGAAACACCATATATTTT
CASSPREITGNTIYF
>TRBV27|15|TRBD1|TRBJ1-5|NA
TGTGCCAGCGGGGAGACAGGGTCCGGCAATCAGCCCCAGCATTTT
CASGETGSGNQPQHF
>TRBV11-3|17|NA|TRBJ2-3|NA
TGTGCCAGCACCTCGGGATGGAGAGGATGGGCGTCAGATACGCAGTATTTT
CASTSGWRGWASDTQYF
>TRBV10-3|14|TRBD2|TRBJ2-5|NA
TGTGCCATCAGCTTTAGCGGGCTGCAAGAGACCCAGTACTTC
CAISFSGLQETQYF
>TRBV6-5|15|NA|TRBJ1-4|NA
TGTGCCAGCAGTTACTCGGGAGGGCCGAATGAAAAACTGTTTTTT
CASSYSGGPNEKLFF
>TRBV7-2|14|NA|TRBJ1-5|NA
TGTGCCAGCAGCTTAGCGCAGGGCCTCGGGCCCCAGCATTTT
CASSLAQGLGPQHF
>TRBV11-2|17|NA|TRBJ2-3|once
TGTGCCAGCAGCTTAGATCTATTGACACGAACTAGAGATACGCAGTATTTT
CASSLDLLTRTRDTQYF
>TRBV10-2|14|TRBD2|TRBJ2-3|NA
TGCGCCAGCATGAGCGGGGGGTCCACAGATACGCAGTATTTT
CASMSGGSTDTQYF
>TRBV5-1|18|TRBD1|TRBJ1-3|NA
TGCGCCAGCAGCTTGACGGGGGACAGGGGGAGCTCTGGAAACACCATATATTTT
CASSLTGDRGSSGNTIYF
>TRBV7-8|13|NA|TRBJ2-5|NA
TGTGCCAGCAGCTCCGACAGGCAAGAGACCCAGTACTTC
CASSSDRQETQYF
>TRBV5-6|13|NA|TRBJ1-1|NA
TGTGCCAGCAGCAGACGTCAGGGCCGTGAAGCTTTCTTT
CASSRRQGREAFF
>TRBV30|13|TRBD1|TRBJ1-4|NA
TGTGCCTGGAGTCAGCAGGGGGCCCGAAAACTGTTTTTT
CAWSQQGARKLFF
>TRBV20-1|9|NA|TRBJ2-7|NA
TGCAGTGCCTTATACGAGCAGTACTTC
CSALYEQYF
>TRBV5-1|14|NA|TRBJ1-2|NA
TGCGCCAGCAGCTTAAGCGGGAACCTCTATGGCTACACCTTC
CASSLSGNLYGYTF
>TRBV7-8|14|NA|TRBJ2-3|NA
TGTGCCAGCAGCTTAAGGCGGGGCACAGATACGCAGTATTTT
CASSLRRGTDTQYF
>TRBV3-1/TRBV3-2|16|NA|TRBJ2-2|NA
TGTGCCAGCAGCCAAGGCCCGTCAGTGAGGGCCGGGGAGCTGTTTTTT
CASSQGPSVRAGELFF
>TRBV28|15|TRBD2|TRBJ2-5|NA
TGTGCCAGCAGTCTGACTAGCGGGGGACAAGAGACCCAGTACTTC
CASSLTSGGQETQYF
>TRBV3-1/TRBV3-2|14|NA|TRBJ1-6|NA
TGTGCCAGCAGCCAAGGAACTCGGAATTCACCCCTCCACTTT
CASSQGTRNSPLHF
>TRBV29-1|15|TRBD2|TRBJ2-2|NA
TGCAGCGCCAGGGGGCTAGCGGGAGGAACCGGGGAGCTGTTTTTT
CSARGLAGGTGELFF
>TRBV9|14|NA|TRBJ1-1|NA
TGTGCCAGCAGCTTTGGGAGGGGGAACACTGAAGCTTTCTTT
CASSFGRGNTEAFF
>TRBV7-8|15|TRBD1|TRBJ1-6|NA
TGTGCCAGCAGCTTCAGGACAGGTCGAGATCTCCCCCTCCACTTT
CASSFRTGRDLPLHF
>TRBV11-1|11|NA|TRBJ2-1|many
TGTGCCAGCAGCTTAATAAATGAGCAGTTCTTC
CASSLINEQFF
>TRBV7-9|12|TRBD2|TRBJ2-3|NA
TGTGCCAGCAATGCCTGGGAGGGTACGCAGTATTTT
CASNAWEGTQYF
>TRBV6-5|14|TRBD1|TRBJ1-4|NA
TGTGCCAGCAGTTTTCGGGACAGGAGGGAAAAACTGTTTTTT
CASSFRDRREKLFF
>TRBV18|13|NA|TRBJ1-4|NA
TGTGCCAGCGCAGACAGCCCTAATGAAAAACTGTTTTTT
CASADSPNEKLFF
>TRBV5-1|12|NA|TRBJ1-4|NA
TGCGCCAGCAGCTTGCAGGGTGAAAAACTGTTTTTT
CASSLQGEKLFF
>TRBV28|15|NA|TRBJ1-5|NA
TGTGCCAGCAGTTTCCTCAAAGGGGCTGGGCAGCCCCAGCATTTT
CASSFLKGAGQPQHF
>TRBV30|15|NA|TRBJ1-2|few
TGTGCCTGGACAGGTATGGACACCGAGGCAAATGGCTACACCTTC
CAWTGMDTEANGYTF